What follows is one T cell receptor (beta chain) and its context. Its antigen is still unknown. MiXCR was run by TCRdb on the 5' RACE reads, yielding one entry per CDR3 protein. This table holds around 490,000 distinct CDR3 sequences, about 20% found once. This entry comes from a study of identical twins. General observations from the study: Clonotypes of the beta chain that were abundant in cord blood carried fewer insertions (memory repertoires showed none).

These same data were also listed under a study on yellow fever vaccine responses in identical twins. That report adds: Reportedly, the response of twins' T cells to the vaccine seemed partly convergent, partly personalized.

The sequenced sample was CD4+ T cells sorted from blood. The receptor's source is a young woman in good health.

CDR3 coding DNA: TGCAGCGTCCCCGGTAGGAGTACGTCCTACAATGAGCAGTTCTTC. Translating gives CSVPGRSTSYNEQFF. This rearrangement joins TRBV29-1 to TRBJ2-1; D is unresolved. The V end lost 6 bases, the J end lost 1 base, and 16 bases lay between the germline ends. CDR3 length: 15 amino acids. The germline CDR1 and CDR2 sequences are SQVTM and ANQGSEA.